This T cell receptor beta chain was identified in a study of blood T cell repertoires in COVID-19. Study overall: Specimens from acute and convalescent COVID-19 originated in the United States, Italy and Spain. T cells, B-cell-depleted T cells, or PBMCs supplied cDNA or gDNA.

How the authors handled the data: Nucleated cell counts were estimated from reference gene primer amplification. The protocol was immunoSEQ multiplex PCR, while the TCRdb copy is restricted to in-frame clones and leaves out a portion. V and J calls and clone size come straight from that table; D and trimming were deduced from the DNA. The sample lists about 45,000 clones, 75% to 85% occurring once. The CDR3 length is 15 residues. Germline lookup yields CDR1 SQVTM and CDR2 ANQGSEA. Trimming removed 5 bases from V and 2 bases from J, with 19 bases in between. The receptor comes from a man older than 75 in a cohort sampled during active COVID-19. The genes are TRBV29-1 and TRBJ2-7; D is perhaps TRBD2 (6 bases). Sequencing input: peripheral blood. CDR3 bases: TGCAGCGTTTCGATAACCGGGACTCCACCCTACGAGCAGTACTTC. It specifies CSVSITGTPPYEQYF.